This T cell receptor (beta chain) was recorded in a study of blood T cells in healthy people across ages. The study's findings and limits: Diversity was higher, and naive CD4+ cells more numerous, in long-lived donors than in aged donors. Age advanced and TCR beta diversity per million T cells fell, roughly linearly.

Trimming left V 4 bases short and J 4 bases short, with 21 bases between. This CDR3 has 17 residues. The germline CDR1 and CDR2 sequences are SGHRS and YFSETQ. It was with a sample-barcoded 5' primer and a J-beta primer mix that a second PCR of roughly 6 to 11 cycles was run. Tagging of each cDNA molecule was performed by a template-switch adaptor with 12 random nucleotides. In TCRdb, the 5' RACE reads were re-called with MiXCR into one record per CDR3 protein. Of 750,000 to 950,000 distinct CDR3 sequences listed, 53% are singletons. As for this clonotype: The antigen remains undetermined.

The source of this sequence is a man aged 80 or over in good health. Material: blood. The chain links TRBV5-1 to TRBJ1-5, with D perhaps TRBD1 (6 bases). The CDR3 region has the DNA TGCGCCAGCAGCCCTGGTCCGACAGGAGGGTCAAATCAGCCCCAGCATTTT. Its translation is CASSPGPTGGSNQPQHF.